The 9 T cell receptor beta chains presented below share a single source sample, sequenced in a study of identical twins. TCRdb fed the 5' RACE reads into MiXCR, producing one record per CDR3 protein. The profile covers 500,000 to 600,000 distinct CDR3 sequences, with approximately 22% appearing a single time and about 0.91% taken by the ten largest. These data also featured in a second study, about T cells expressing NK-cell markers.

Source material: CD4+ T cells sorted from blood. These receptors were collected from a woman younger than 35 in good health.

The rearrangement uses TRBV6-5 and TRBJ1-2; D not resolved. The CDR3 has 12 amino acids. The V end lost 6 bases, the J end lost 1 base, and 6 bases lay between the germline ends. In germline, CDR1 is MNHEY, CDR2 SVGAGI. The CDR3 bases are TGTGCCAGCAGGACGATTAACTATGGCTACACCTTC. This sequence encodes CASRTINYGYTF.

J is TRBJ2-3 and V is TRBV24-1; no definite D call. Trimming took off 0 bases at V and 3 bases at J, with 15 bases between the two ends. The CDR3 totals 17 residues. The germline V gene encodes CDR1 KGHDR and CDR2 SFDVKD. The CDR3 coding sequence is TGTGCCACCAGTGATTTGCACCCTGGCCCACCTACAGATACGCAGTATTTT. This encodes CATSDLHPGPPTDTQYF.

The V call is TRBV29-1, the J call TRBJ2-4; D gene ambiguous. CDR1 and CDR2 (germline): SQVTM, ANQGSEA. CDR3 length: 20 amino acids. The ends were cut back, 4 bases at V and 1 base at J, with 29 bases in the middle. This CDR3 is CSVGDRPIFPSRSAKNIQYF. The CDR3 bases are TGCAGCGTTGGAGATAGGCCAATATTCCCTTCTAGATCCGCCAAAAACATTCAGTACTTC. Together with reference TRBV29-1 and TRBJ2-4, the CDR3 gives the full variable domain: SAVISQKPSRDICQRGTSLTIQCQVDSQVTMMFWYRQQPGQSLTLIATANQGSEATYESGFVIDKFPISRPNLTFSTLTVSNMSPEDSSIYLCSVGDRPIFPSRSAKNIQYFGAGTRLSVL.

This clonotype has only a few counts. The CDR3 nucleotides read TGCAGTGCTAGTCCACTAGCGCTCTCCTACGAGCAGTACTTC. It is translated as CSASPLALSYEQYF. The gene calls are TRBV20-1 and TRBJ2-7; 7 nucleotides align to TRBD2. Germline CDR1 reads DFQATT; CDR2 reads SNEGSKA (reference sequence). This CDR3 spans 14 amino acids. Germline trimming cut 3 bases from V and 0 bases from J; bases unmatched to any gene: 5.

V gene TRBV19 combines with J gene TRBJ2-4; D unclear. Trimming removed 3 bases from V and 1 base from J, with 7 bases in between. The CDR3 extends over 14 amino acids. The V gene's germline CDR1 is LNHDA and CDR2 SQIVND (reference sequence). CDR3 protein: CASSIETAKNIQYF. For the CDR3, the DNA is TGTGCCAGTAGTATCGAAACCGCCAAAAACATTCAGTACTTC.

A single count supports this clonotype. The chain combines TRBV27 with TRBJ2-3; D may correspond to TRBD1 or TRBD2 (5 bases each). Per the germline V gene, CDR1 is MNHEY and CDR2 is SMNVEV (reference sequence). The CDR3 has 11 residues. V gave up 7 bases and J gave up 9 bases, with 11 bases separating them. CDR3: CASKGSTTQYF. The CDR3, as DNA: TGTGCCAGCAAGGGGAGCACAACGCAGTATTTT.

The chain couples TRBV20-1 to TRBJ2-6; D may be TRBD2 (5 bases). Trimming stripped 3 bases from V and 2 bases from J, with 8 bases between. The CDR3 is 14 amino acids. Germline CDR1 and CDR2: DFQATT and SNEGSKA (reference sequence). The chain's CDR3 is CSASHGAGANVLTF. Written as DNA, the CDR3 is TGCAGTGCTAGTCACGGGGCTGGGGCCAACGTCCTGACTTTC.

The sample holds a few counts of this clonotype. The chain recombines TRBV18 with TRBJ2-1, with D possibly matching TRBD1 (5 bases). CDR3 length: 16 amino acids. The ends were cut back, 2 bases at V and 8 bases at J, with 19 bases in the middle. The germline gives CDR1 KGHSH, CDR2 LQKENI. CDR3 protein: CASSPEAAGIWDEQFF. CDR3 nucleotide sequence: TGTGCCAGCTCACCAGAGGCGGCAGGGATTTGGGATGAGCAGTTCTTC. Together with reference TRBV18 and TRBJ2-1, the CDR3 gives the full variable domain: NAGVMQNPRHLVRRRGQEARLRCSPMKGHSHVYWYRQLPEEGLKFMVYLQKENIIDESGMPKERFSAEFPKEGPSILRIQQVVRGDSAAYFCASSPEAAGIWDEQFFGPGTRLTVL.

V usage is TRBV20-1 and J usage is TRBJ2-3, with no clear D. The CDR3 has 16 amino acids. V dropped 6 bases and J dropped 0 bases, with 19 bases sitting between them. CDR1 and CDR2 from the germline V gene are DFQATT and SNEGSKA (reference sequence). The CDR3 region is CSAPARRESSTDTQYF. The CDR3 nucleotides are TGCAGTGCACCGGCACGGCGAGAATCTAGCACAGATACGCAGTATTTT.